This T cell receptor beta chain was sequenced in a study of T cell repertoires in cytomegalovirus infection (dated by TCRdb to between 2019 and 2020). Broadly, across the study: The HLA type of each donor mattered for the analysis, because public TCR beta signatures pointed to carriage of CMV infection along with the matching HLA type. What the study reported, not specific to this receptor: The ex vivo response was dominated by HLA-C-restricted CMV-specific TCR beta clonotypes, and the single most frequent clonotype in two of eight donors was supplied by these HLA-C-restricted clonotypes. Cumulative frequency of public TCR beta family members discriminated carriers of CMV infection plus the relevant HLA type in this cohort and an independent 352-donor cohort.

The sample was run on an Illumina HiSeq 1500. TCRdb took the public reads, trimmed them with fastp at Q25, ran MiXCR for clone calling and kept in-frame beta chains. Every distinct CDR3 protein forms one entry, paired with its most common genes and DNA. The sample table holds more than 350,000 distinct CDR3 sequences, of which roughly 30% were seen once. Clones ranked in the top ten supply roughly an eighth of the sample. Sequences SGHTA (CDR1) and FQGNSA (CDR2) are obtained from the germline V gene. After removal of 2 bases from V and 3 bases from J, the junction retains 3 bases not matched to a gene. The CDR3 starts with the cysteine, ends with the phenylalanine, and has 15 residues. Just the 45-base CDR3 DNA is kept, in frame starting at base 1. Many counts were recorded for this clonotype. No cognate antigen has been identified for it. No per-base quality is available; no much larger clone lies one base away.

This receptor was taken from a human donor in good health (CMV status not recorded). Some clones in this sample may be carry-over from other donors' samples. The rearrangement combines TRBV7-2 with TRBJ1-4; TRBD1 lines up with 7 middle nucleotides. Sequencing was done on a sample of PBMCs. The CDR3 protein sequence reads: CASSLRDSSNEKLFF. The nucleotides read TGTGCCAGCAGCTTACGGGACAGCTCTAATGAAAAACTGTTTTTT.